The rows below give T cell receptor beta chains drawn from one sample of a study of OX40 agonist ivuxolimab in advanced cancers. Measured with immunoSEQ multiplex PCR; TCRdb has only the in-frame clones, and not every one. The table includes around 63,000 clones, around nine tenths detected once. The source material was CD4+ or CD8+ T cells sorted from blood, sampled in a trial of the OX40 agonist ivuxolimab. Receptor source: an adult with an advanced solid tumor such as melanoma, head and neck, liver or kidney cancer. Each CDR3 is given with its conserved first and last residue. The D gene is left open where the match is weak. Rows may omit the clone size; those that give it use once, few, many or a size class.

V,D,size,J,DNA,CDR3
TRBV5-1,TRBD2,.,TRBJ2-7,TGCGCCAGCAGCTCGACTAGCGGGATGAAGGACGAGCAGTACTTC,CASSSTSGMKDEQYF
TRBV28,.,.,TRBJ1-2,TGTGCCAGCAGTTTAAGGCCCGGTCTGAGTGGCTACACCTTC,CASSLRPGLSGYTF
TRBV5-8,.,.,TRBJ1-2,TGTGCCAGCAGCCCGGGACGGTACCTAGGGGGCTACACCTTC,CASSPGRYLGGYTF
TRBV2,TRBD1,once,TRBJ2-5,TGTGCCAGCCGAAGTGACGTGGTCGACAGGGGAGAGACCCAGTACTTC,CASRSDVVDRGETQYF
TRBV7-9,.,.,TRBJ2-3,TGTGCCAGCAACACTAGAGGCAGTAGCACAGATACGCAGTATTTT,CASNTRGSSTDTQYF
TRBV15,.,.,TRBJ2-7,TGTGCCACCAGCAGCCGTCACGGGGTTCGCCACGAGCAGTACTTC,CATSSRHGVRHEQYF
TRBV28,.,.,TRBJ2-2,TGTGCCAGCAGTTCCCCTTCCACCGGGGAGCTGTTTTTT,CASSSPSTGELFF
TRBV5-4,.,.,TRBJ2-7,TGTGCCAGCAGCTTGTCCGGGGAGCAGTACTTC,CASSLSGEQYF
TRBV5-1,.,.,TRBJ1-1,TGCGCCAGCAGCTCCAAGTGGCTAAAGGGGGTAGGCTCCAGCACTGAAGCTTTCTTT,CASSSKWLKGVGSSTEAFF
TRBV5-4,.,.,TRBJ2-7,TGTGCCAGCCAACGGGCGTGGCAGTACTTC,CASQRAWQYF